This T cell receptor (beta chain) stems from a study of blood T cells in healthy people across ages (dated by TCRdb to between 2014 and 2016). General notes on the study: Template switching captured roughly one uniquely barcoded TCR beta cDNA molecule per two T cells in model experiments. The study measured age-related changes in TCR beta repertoire diversity using deep sequencing normalized with unique cDNA molecular identifiers. Donors of different ages were randomly distributed across sequencing lanes to avoid experimental bias. Using the same blood draw, the study looked at two additional independent replicas of 1 million unique cDNA reads for two donors, one aged 18 to 30 and the other aged 80 or older. Donors were grouped into four age groups: young (average 16 years), middle-aged (39), aged (about 60) and long-lived (about 89). Points the paper makes about the study in general: Because the CMV infection status of the donors was unknown, age-related changes in expanded clonotypes may potentially have been confounded. A strong correlation was found between observed TCR beta diversity and the percentage of naive T cells measured by flow cytometry. Estimates of total diversity based on one million sequenced T cells were considered lower bounds and underestimates. Observed TCR beta diversity per million T cells fell roughly linearly with age, and a significant reduction was already apparent by age about 36. Conclusive comparison of naive and antigen-experienced compartments was prevented by the profiling of bulk unsorted PBMCs. The long-lived group showed more naive CD4+ T cells, fewer expanded clones and increased TCR diversity than the aged group, suggesting age selection.

CDR1 SGDLS and CDR2 YYNGEE are derived from the germline V gene. The CDR3 spans 14 residues, from the cysteine through the phenylalanine. Only the CDR3 DNA stays, 42 bases, in frame from base 1. The trim is 1 base for V and 0 bases for J, with a gap of 8 bases between the germline ends. The table lists this clonotype with a few counts. There is no known antigen for this receptor. Within one base of it there is no much larger clone, and no base qualities were kept. Systemically healthy Caucasian individuals from Russia, 35 to 50 in total and aged roughly 6 to 100 years, were included as donors. Approximately 11 milliliters of peripheral blood were drawn from each donor into EDTA-treated Vacutainer tubes. Ficoll-Paque density-gradient centrifugation was used to isolate PBMCs, with at least 7 million per sample. Total RNA was extracted from PBMCs with Trizol reagent, with at least 6 micrograms obtained per sample. The percentages of naive CD45RAhigh/CD27high T cells were determined by flow cytometry on a PBMC aliquot from every donor.

Receptor libraries were prepared by 5' RACE. TCRdb shows the sequencer as Illumina HiSeq 2500. A second PCR of about 6 to 11 cycles was performed with a sample-barcoded 5' primer and a J-beta primer mix. A unique molecular identifier was introduced onto each TCR beta cDNA molecule by a template-switch 5' adaptor carrying 12 random nucleotides. Each sample yielded at least 2.5 million CDR3-containing paired-end reads. All of the RNA was converted into first-strand cDNA using the Mint cDNA synthesis kit, with a TRBC-specific oligonucleotide serving as the primer. After uracil-DNA glycosylase treatment, a first 18-cycle PCR used universal primers M1SS and BC2_uni_R on all cDNA. As for how the authors treated the data: For normalization, 1 million high-quality reads were randomly selected from each sample, with every read carrying a distinct molecular identifier. Instead of being binned into consensus sequences, reads with shared molecular identifiers were discarded. CDR3 identification, clonotype clustering and error correction used MiTCR with a Q25 quality threshold and the strictest error-elimination algorithm. Lower-bound total TCR beta diversity was estimated with a nonparametric unseen species model using Euler transformation. Clones were called with MiXCR by TCRdb after fastp trimmed the public reads at Q25, and only in-frame beta chains were retained. One record per CDR3 amino acid sequence lists the most common genes and DNA. TCRdb assigned the V and J calls; the authors' analysis was not used. The sample includes over 1,300,000 distinct CDR3 sequences, with roughly 60% observed a single time. Approximately 7% of the sample comes from the top ten.

The chain is assembled from TRBV9 and TRBJ2-7, with the identity of the D gene unclear. The sample taken for sequencing was blood. The source of this sequence is a man aged 18-30 years in good health. The CDR3 reads CASSVSLSSYEQYF. Read as DNA, the sequence is TGTGCCAGCAGCGTATCACTCAGCTCCTACGAGCAGTACTTC.